What follows is one T cell receptor beta chain and its context. Its target is not known. PCR was performed using 60 Vbeta and 13 Jbeta primers. TCRdb keeps only in-frame clones here, not all; method: immunoSEQ multiplex PCR. This table has 150,000 to 200,000 clones, roughly 77% appearing once. This sample stems from a study of cytomegalovirus exposure and HLA in healthy donors. Overall study context: Genotyping showed around 80% of a few hundred donors falling in the Caucasian-associated ancestry cluster.

After removal of 4 bases from V and 4 bases from J, the junction contained 6 bases not matched to a gene. The CDR3 totals 15 residues. Germline V lookup: CDR1 MNHNS, CDR2 SASEGT. General study points: High sensitivity and specificity were reportedly achieved when the classifier diagnosed cytomegalovirus status. The only immune exposure information that was available was CMV serostatus.

V gene TRBV6-1 combines with J gene TRBJ2-3; 9 nucleotides match TRBD2. Source material: PBMCs. This TCR was sampled from a woman aged 45 to 65 in good health and CMV-seronegative. The CDR3 nucleotides are TGTGCCAGCAGTGTTGGGGCGGGGGGGTCAGATACGCAGTATTTT. It yields the protein CASSVGAGGSDTQYF.